This entry is about one T cell receptor beta chain. The sample originates from a study of shared clonotypes between healthy human individuals. The method was immunoSEQ multiplex PCR; TCRdb's version includes in-frame clones alone and lacks a portion of them. The table lists 2.3 million or so clones, more than 80% of them singletons. Per the germline V gene, CDR1 is LNHDA and CDR2 is SQIVND (reference sequence). Trimming took 3 bases from V and 6 from J, leaving 15 bases between them. The CDR3 runs to 14 residues. The clonotype was recovered from a man aged 18 to 30 in good health. Some clones in this sample may be carry-over from other donors' samples. The chain joins TRBV19 to TRBJ2-7, with D perhaps matching TRBD2 (6 bases). The specimen was naive CD4+ T cells from PBMCs. As to subset: CD45RA+ positively selected. CDR3 bases: TGTGCCAGTAGTATCGGCGGGAACCAGGCCGAGCAGTACTTC. Protein: CASSIGGNQAEQYF. Based on the CDR3 plus reference TRBV19 and TRBJ2-7, the full variable domain is DGGITQSPKYLFRKEGQNVTLSCEQNLNHDAMYWYRQDPGQGLRLIYYSQIVNDFQKGDIAEGYSVSREKKESFPLTVTSAQKNPTAFYLCASSIGGNQAEQYFGPGTRLTVT.